This entry is about one T cell receptor (beta chain). Its target is not known. Clones were read by immunoSEQ multiplex PCR, and TCRdb kept only the in-frame ones, dropping some. The sample contains about 15,000 clones, roughly 86% of which appear only once. Germline CDR1 and CDR2: SGHRS and YFSETQ. The CDR3 has 17 residues. Trimming stripped 2 bases from V and 4 bases from J, with 21 bases between. This sample stems from a study of graft-versus-host responses after intestinal transplantation. Study-wide context: All recipients were given anti-thymocyte globulin induction, and tacrolimus and steroids were then administered for around three years. The study's findings and limits: Recipient-marrow GvH clones were detected, some having first appeared in ileum or blood. Allografts from individuals with graft-donor T cell macrochimerism displayed high graft-versus-host to host-versus-graft clonal ratios.

The source of this sequence is a human patient who received an intestinal transplant, so some T cells may come from the graft donor. The chain uses TRBV5-1 and TRBJ2-5; D not resolved. Here the sequenced sample was bone marrow, taken around 120 days after intestinal transplantation. CDR3 protein: CASSFAQVRTLRETQYF. CDR3 DNA: TGCGCCAGCAGCTTTGCCCAGGTGCGGACCTTAAGAGAGACCCAGTACTTC.